This T cell receptor (beta chain) comes out of a study of follicular helper T cells after annual influenza vaccination. The CDR3 extends over 15 amino acids. CDR1 is SNHLY, CDR2 FYNNEI, per germline. Trimming left V 6 bases short and J 4 bases short, with 18 bases between. The assay was immunoSEQ multiplex PCR, and TCRdb's table has in-frame clones only and misses some. The table shows approximately 7,400 clones, with around four fifths occurring only once. Time point specified: 2014-2015 season, 7 days after vaccination. Community-dwelling subjects without influenza vaccination in the prior 6 months were enrolled.

The sequences come from CXCR5+ CD38- circulating T follicular helper cells from blood, collected 7 days after influenza vaccination. Subset here: circulating Tfh, non-naive CD4+CXCR5+PD-1+ (ICOS+CD38+ or ICOS-CD38-). The chain has TRBV2 and TRBJ2-5; D is possibly TRBD1 or TRBD2 (7 bases each). This clonotype was sampled from an adult who received the influenza vaccine. DNA of the CDR3: TGTGCCAGCAGCGCATTGACAGGGAGGGGAGAGACCCAGTACTTC. Translating it yields CASSALTGRGETQYF.